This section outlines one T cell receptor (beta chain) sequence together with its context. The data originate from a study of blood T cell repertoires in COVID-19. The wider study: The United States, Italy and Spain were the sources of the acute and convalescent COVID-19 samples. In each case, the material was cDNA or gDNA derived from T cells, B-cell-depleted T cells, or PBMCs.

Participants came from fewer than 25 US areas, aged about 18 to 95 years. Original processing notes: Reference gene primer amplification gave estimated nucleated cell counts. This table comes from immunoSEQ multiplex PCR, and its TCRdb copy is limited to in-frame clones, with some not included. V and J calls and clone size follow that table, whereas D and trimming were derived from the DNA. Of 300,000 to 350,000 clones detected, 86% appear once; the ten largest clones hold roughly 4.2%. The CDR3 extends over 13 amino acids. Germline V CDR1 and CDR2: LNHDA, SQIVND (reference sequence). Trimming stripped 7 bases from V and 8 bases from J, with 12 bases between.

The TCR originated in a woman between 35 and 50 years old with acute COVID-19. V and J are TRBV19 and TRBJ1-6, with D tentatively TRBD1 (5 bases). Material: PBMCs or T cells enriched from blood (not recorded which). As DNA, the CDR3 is TGTGCCAGTACCAGACAGCGAGATTCACCCCTCCACTTT. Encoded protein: CASTRQRDSPLHF.